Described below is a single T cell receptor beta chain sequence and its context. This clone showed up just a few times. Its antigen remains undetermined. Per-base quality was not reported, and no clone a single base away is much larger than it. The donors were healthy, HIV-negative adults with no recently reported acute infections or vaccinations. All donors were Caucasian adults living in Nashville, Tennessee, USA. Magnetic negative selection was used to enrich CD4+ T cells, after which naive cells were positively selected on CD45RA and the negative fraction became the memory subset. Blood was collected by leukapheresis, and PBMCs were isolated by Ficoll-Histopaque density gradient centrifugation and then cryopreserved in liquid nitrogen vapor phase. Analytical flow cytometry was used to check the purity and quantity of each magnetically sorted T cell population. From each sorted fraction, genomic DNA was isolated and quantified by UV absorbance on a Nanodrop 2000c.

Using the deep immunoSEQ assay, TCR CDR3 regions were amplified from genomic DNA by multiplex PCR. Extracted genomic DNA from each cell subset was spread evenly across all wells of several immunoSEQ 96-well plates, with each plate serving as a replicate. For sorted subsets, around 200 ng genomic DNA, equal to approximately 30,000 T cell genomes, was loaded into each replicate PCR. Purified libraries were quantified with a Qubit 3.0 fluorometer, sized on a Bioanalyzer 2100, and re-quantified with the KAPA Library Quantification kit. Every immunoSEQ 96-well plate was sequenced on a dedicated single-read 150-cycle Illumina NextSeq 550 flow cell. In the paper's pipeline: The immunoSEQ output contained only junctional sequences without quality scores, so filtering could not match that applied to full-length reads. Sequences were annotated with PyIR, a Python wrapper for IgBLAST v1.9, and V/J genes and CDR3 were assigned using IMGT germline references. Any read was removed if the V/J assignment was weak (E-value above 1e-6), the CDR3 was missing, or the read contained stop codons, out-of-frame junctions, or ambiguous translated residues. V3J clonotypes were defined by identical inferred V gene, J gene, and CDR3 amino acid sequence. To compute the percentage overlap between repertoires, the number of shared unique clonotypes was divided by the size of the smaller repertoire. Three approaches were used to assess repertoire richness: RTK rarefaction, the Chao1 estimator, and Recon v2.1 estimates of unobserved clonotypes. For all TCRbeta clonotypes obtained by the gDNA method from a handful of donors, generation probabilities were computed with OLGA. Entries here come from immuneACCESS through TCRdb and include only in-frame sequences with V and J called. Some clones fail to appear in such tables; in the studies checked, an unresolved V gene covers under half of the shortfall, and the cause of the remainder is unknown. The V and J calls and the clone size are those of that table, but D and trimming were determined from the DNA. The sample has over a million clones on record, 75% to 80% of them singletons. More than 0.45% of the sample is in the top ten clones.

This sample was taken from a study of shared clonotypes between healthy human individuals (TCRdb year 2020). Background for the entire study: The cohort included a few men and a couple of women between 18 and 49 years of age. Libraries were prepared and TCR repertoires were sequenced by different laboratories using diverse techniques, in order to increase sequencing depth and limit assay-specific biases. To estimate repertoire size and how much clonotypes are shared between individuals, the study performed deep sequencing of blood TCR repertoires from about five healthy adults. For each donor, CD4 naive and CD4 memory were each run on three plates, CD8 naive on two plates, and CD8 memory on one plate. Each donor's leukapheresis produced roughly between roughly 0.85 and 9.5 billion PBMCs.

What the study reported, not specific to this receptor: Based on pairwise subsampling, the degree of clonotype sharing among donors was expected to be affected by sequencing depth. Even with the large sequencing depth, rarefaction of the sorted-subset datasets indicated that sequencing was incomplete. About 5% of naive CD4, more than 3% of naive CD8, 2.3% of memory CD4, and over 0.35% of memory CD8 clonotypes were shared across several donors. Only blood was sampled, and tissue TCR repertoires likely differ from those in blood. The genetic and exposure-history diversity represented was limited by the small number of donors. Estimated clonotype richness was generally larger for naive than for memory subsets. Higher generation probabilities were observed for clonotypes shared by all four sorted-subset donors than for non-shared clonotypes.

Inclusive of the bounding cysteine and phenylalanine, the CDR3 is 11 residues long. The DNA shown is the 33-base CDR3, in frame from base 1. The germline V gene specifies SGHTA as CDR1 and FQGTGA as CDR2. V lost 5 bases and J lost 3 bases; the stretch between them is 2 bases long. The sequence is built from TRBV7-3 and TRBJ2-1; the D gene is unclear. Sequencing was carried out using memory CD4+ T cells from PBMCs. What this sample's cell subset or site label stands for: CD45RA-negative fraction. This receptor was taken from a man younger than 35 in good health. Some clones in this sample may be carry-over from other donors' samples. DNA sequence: TGTGCCAGCAGCGACTACAATGAGCAGTTCTTC. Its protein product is CASSDYNEQFF. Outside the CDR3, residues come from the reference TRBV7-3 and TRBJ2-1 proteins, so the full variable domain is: GAGVSQTPSNKVTEKGKYVELRCDPISGHTALYWYRQSLGQGPEFLIYFQGTGAADDSGLPNDRFFAVRPEGSVSTLKIQRTERGDSAVYLCASSDYNEQFFGPGTRLTVL.